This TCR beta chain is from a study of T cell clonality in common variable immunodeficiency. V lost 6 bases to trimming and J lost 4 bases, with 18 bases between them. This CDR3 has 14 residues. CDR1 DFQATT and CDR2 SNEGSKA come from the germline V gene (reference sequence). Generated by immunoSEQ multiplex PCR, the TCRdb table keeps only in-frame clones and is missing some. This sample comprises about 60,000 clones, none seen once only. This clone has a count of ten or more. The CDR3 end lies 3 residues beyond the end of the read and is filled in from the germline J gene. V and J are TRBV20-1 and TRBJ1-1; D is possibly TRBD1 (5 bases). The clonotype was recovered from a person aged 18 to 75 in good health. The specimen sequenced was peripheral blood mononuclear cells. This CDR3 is CSAAIQGGGTEAFF. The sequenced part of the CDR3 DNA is TGCAGTGCCGCGATCCAGGGCGGGGGCACTGAA.